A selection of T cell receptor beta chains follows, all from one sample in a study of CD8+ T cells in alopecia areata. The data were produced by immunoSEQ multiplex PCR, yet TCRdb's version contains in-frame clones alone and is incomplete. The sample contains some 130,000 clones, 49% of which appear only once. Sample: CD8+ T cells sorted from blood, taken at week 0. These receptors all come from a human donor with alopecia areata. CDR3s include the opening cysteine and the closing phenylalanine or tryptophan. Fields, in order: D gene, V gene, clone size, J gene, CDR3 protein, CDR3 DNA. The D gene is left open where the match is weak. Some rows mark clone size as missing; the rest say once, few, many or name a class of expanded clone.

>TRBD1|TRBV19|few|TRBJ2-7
CASSYSGTGGYEQYF
TGTGCCAGCAGTTACTCCGGGACAGGGGGCTACGAGCAGTACTTC
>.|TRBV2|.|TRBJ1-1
CASRRAAMNTEAFF
TGTGCCAGCAGGAGGGCAGCTATGAACACTGAAGCTTTCTTT
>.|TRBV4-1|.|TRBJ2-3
CASSQDGATFTDTQYF
TGCGCCAGCAGCCAAGATGGGGCTACCTTCACAGATACGCAGTATTTT
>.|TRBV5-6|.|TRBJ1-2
CASSLVRVNGYTF
TGTGCCAGCAGCTTGGTCAGGGTTAATGGCTACACCTTC
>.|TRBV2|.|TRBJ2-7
CASSDTERGSYEQYF
TGTGCCAGCAGTGACACGGAGAGGGGCTCCTACGAGCAGTACTTC
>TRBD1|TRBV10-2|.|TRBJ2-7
CASSWTGSYEQYF
TGCGCCAGCAGTTGGACAGGCTCCTACGAGCAGTACTTC
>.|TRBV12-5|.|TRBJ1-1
CASGFTGLAFF
TGTGCTAGTGGCTTCACCGGTTTAGCTTTCTTT
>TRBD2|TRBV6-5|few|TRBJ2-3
CASSLPGLAGSTQYF
TGTGCCAGCAGCCTACCAGGGCTAGCGGGGTCTACGCAGTATTTT
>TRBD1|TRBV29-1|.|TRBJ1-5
CSVEMQGAGNQPQHF
TGCAGCGTTGAAATGCAGGGGGCCGGCAATCAGCCCCAGCATTTT
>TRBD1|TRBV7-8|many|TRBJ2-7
CASSLSTGDPSYEQYF
TGTGCCAGCAGCTTATCCACAGGGGATCCATCCTACGAGCAGTACTTC
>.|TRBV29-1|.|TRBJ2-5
CSVEEGDQETQYF
TGCAGCGTTGAAGAAGGGGACCAAGAGACCCAGTACTTC
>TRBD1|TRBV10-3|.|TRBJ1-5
CAISGTGGSNQPQHF
TGTGCCATCAGTGGAACAGGGGGAAGCAATCAGCCCCAGCATTTT
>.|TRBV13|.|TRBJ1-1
CASSLEVRTEAFF
TGTGCCAGCAGCTTGGAGGTTCGTACTGAAGCTTTCTTT
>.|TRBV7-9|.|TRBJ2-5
CASMKALQETQYF
TGTGCCAGCATGAAAGCCCTCCAAGAGACCCAGTACTTC
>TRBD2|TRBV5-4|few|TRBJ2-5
CASSESGGEETQYF
TGTGCCAGCAGCGAGAGCGGGGGGGAAGAGACCCAGTACTTC
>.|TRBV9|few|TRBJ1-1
CASSVNPSQVRTTEAFF
TGTGCCAGCAGCGTCAACCCCTCACAGGTACGCACCACTGAAGCTTTCTTT
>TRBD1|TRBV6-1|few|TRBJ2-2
CASSGDRDTGELFF
TGTGCCAGCAGTGGGGACAGGGACACCGGGGAGCTGTTTTTT
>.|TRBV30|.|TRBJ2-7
CAWEGRREQYF
TGTGCCTGGGAGGGACGGAGGGAGCAGTACTTC
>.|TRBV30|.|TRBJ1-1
CAWSMNTEAFF
TGTGCCTGGAGTATGAACACTGAAGCTTTCTTT
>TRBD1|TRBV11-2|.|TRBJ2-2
CASSLRDRANTGELFF
TGTGCCAGCAGCTTAAGGGACAGGGCGAACACCGGGGAGCTGTTTTTT
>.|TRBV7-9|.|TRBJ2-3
CASSSNPASTDTQYF
TGTGCCAGCAGCTCCAATCCTGCTAGCACAGATACGCAGTATTTT
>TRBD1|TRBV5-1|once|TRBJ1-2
CASRSDREPLGYTF
TGCGCCAGCAGATCCGACAGGGAACCCTTGGGCTACACCTTC
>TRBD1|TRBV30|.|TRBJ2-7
CAWSVQGANEQYF
TGTGCCTGGAGTGTACAGGGGGCTAACGAGCAGTACTTC
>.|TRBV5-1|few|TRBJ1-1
CASSLRGNEAFF
TGCGCCAGCAGCTTGAGAGGAAATGAAGCTTTCTTT
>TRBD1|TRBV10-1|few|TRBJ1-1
CASSDHRGLEAFF
TGCGCCAGCAGTGACCACAGGGGCCTTGAAGCTTTCTTT
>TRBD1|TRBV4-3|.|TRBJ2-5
CASSQVTGGLQETQYF
TGCGCCAGCAGCCAAGTTACAGGGGGCCTTCAAGAGACCCAGTACTTC
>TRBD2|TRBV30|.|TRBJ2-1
CAWSGLAGYNEQFF
TGTGCCTGGAGTGGACTAGCGGGCTACAATGAGCAGTTCTTC
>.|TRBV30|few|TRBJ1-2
CAWSVGGRDGYTF
TGTGCCTGGAGTGTAGGGGGAAGGGATGGCTACACCTTC
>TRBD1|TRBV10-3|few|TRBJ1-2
CAISESRTGVNYGYTF
TGTGCCATCAGTGAAAGCAGGACAGGGGTGAATTATGGCTACACCTTC
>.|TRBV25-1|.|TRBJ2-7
CASSEQEGGYEQYF
TGTGCCAGCAGTGAGCAGGAGGGTGGCTACGAGCAGTACTTC
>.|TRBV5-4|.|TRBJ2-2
CASSLAQEAGELFF
TGTGCCAGCAGCTTGGCCCAGGAGGCCGGGGAGCTGTTTTTT
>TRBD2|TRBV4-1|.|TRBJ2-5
CASSQSGLAGIVWYF
TGCGCCAGCAGCCAATCCGGACTAGCGGGGATAGTTTGGTACTTC
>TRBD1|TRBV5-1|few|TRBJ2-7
CASSPQGNEQYF
TGCGCCAGCAGCCCACAGGGGAACGAGCAGTACTTC
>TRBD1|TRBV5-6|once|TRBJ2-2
CASSFGTGAGELFF
TGTGCCAGCAGCTTTGGGACAGGGGCCGGGGAGCTGTTTTTT
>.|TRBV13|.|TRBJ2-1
CASSSHSGDRGPEQFF
TGTGCCAGCAGCTCACATTCGGGGGACCGGGGGCCTGAGCAGTTCTTC
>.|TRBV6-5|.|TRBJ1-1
CASSYEDEAFF
TGTGCCAGCAGTTACGAAGATGAAGCTTTCTTT
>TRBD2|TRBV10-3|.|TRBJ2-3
CAISEMSGVVDTQYF
TGTGCCATCAGTGAGATGAGCGGGGTTGTAGATACGCAGTATTTT
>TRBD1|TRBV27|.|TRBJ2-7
CASSRTGGPPLNSYEQYF
TGTGCCAGCAGCCGGACAGGGGGCCCTCCATTGAACTCCTACGAGCAGTACTTC
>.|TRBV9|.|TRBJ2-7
CASSVGMGAYEQYF
TGTGCCAGCAGCGTAGGTATGGGGGCCTACGAGCAGTACTTC
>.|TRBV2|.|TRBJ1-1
CASSLDTLTLNTEAFF
TGTGCCAGCTCACTGGACACGCTGACCTTGAACACTGAAGCTTTCTTT
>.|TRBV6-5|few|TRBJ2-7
CASSSPGEQYF
TGTGCCAGCAGTTCCCCCGGCGAGCAGTACTTC